Shown below are 12 T cell receptor beta chains from a single sample sequenced in a study of shared clonotypes between healthy human individuals. TCRdb's copy holds only in-frame clones and misses some; the assay was immunoSEQ multiplex PCR. The table lists roughly 1.4 million clones, approximately 98.5% of them singletons. The sequencing sample was made of naive CD4+ T cells sorted from blood. Subset indicated: CD45RA+ positively selected. These receptors originate from a man aged 25 to 40 in good health.

V and J are TRBV9 and TRBJ2-2; D remains unclear. The CDR3 loop spans 13 amino acids. Trimming removed 2 bases at V and 4 bases at J, with 6 bases between. Looked up from germline, CDR1 is SGDLS and CDR2 is YYNGEE. Here the CDR3 DNA reads TGTGCCAGCAGCGTGATGTCCACCGGGGAGCTGTTTTTT. Translated: CASSVMSTGELFF.

The genes are TRBV14 and TRBJ1-1; D is unresolved. V lost 3 bases, J lost 2 bases, and 16 bases lay in between. Germline CDR1 reads SGHDN; CDR2 reads FVKESK. The CDR3 runs to 16 residues. The CDR3 spells CASSHPKGSFNTEAFF. As DNA, the CDR3 is TGTGCCAGCAGCCACCCTAAGGGCAGTTTTAACACTGAAGCTTTCTTT.

The V call is TRBV7-8, the J call TRBJ2-7; D is unresolved. V lost 3 bases and J 0 bases, leaving 12 bases between the germline ends. Per the germline V gene, CDR1 is SGHVS and CDR2 is FQNEAQ. The CDR3 has 15 residues. The CDR3 DNA is TGTGCCAGCAGCTTCATAGGCAGGACCTCCTACGAGCAGTACTTC. Translated: CASSFIGRTSYEQYF.

This chain links TRBV5-6 with TRBJ2-7; perhaps TRBD1 as D (6 bases). Germline values: CDR1 SGHDT, CDR2 YYEEEE. V lost 4 bases and J lost 3, with 14 bases in between. CDR3 length: 14 residues. CDR3 sequence (DNA): TGTGCCAGCAGCGAAATGGGGACAAACTACGAGCAGTACTTC. Its protein is CASSEMGTNYEQYF.

With respect to this clone: Other nucleotide sequences in the sample specify the same CDR3. The rearrangement uses TRBV5-1 and TRBJ1-1; the match to TRBD1 covers 11 bases. Looked up from germline, CDR1 is SGHRS and CDR2 is YFSETQ. The CDR3 is 16 residues long. After removal of 5 bases from V and 0 bases from J, the junction contained 6 bases not matched to a gene. In DNA, the CDR3 is TGCGCCAGCAGGACCGGGACAGGGGGGATGAACACTGAAGCTTTCTTT. It yields the protein CASRTGTGGMNTEAFF. Drawing the rest from reference TRBV5-1 and TRBJ1-1, the complete variable domain is KAGVTQTPRYLIKTRGQQVTLSCSPISGHRSVSWYQQTPGQGLQFLFEYFSETQRNKGNFPGRFSGRQFSNSRSEMNVSTLELGDSALYLCASRTGTGGMNTEAFFGQGTRLTVV.

This chain uses TRBV10-1 with TRBJ2-1; the match to TRBD1 covers 7 bases. CDR1 is WNHNN, CDR2 SYGVQD, per germline (reference sequence). This CDR3 is built from 14 residues. The trim removed 2 bases at V and 5 bases at J, leaving 3 bases unmatched. The DNA of the CDR3 is TGCGCCAGCAGTGAGACGGGACAGAACAATGAGCAGTTCTTC. Its protein is CASSETGQNNEQFF.

About this clone: This specimen includes other DNA sequences encoding the same CDR3. The CDR3 region is CASSHPGELFF. CDR3 coding DNA: TGCGCCAGCAGCCACCCCGGGGAGCTGTTTTTT. The gene calls are TRBV4-3 and TRBJ2-2; D unresolved. The CDR3 length is 11 residues. Germline V gene data show CDR1 as LGHNA and CDR2 as YSLEER. Between the trimmed V and J ends, which lost 3 bases and 6 bases, there was a span of 2 bases.

V and J are TRBV7-2 and TRBJ2-7; 7 bases line up with TRBD2. The J segment lost 5 bases and the V segment lost 5 bases, leaving 15 bases of the junction unmatched. The CDR3 contains 16 residues. Germline V gene lookup returns CDR1 SGHTA and CDR2 FQGNSA. The CDR3 coding sequence is TGTGCCAGCAGCCCGACCGGGCGGGGGATAGTCCACGAGCAGTACTTC. Translated: CASSPTGRGIVHEQYF.

This clone was picked up one time. The rearrangement links TRBV5-1 to TRBJ2-3; TRBD2 matches at 8 bases. Trimming removed 2 bases from V and 6 bases from J; junction bases left unmatched: 11. Germline CDR1 is SGHRS and CDR2 is YFSETQ. This CDR3 is built from 16 residues. The CDR3 DNA reads as TGCGCCAGCAGCTTTCTAAGGGGCGGGGGGTCCGATACGCAGTATTTT. It is translated as CASSFLRGGGSDTQYF.

The chain carries TRBV12-5 and TRBJ2-7, with 8 bases matching TRBD2. The CDR3 totals 13 residues. Looked up from germline, CDR1 is LGHNT and CDR2 is FRNRAP. Unmatched junction bases numbered 6, after V lost 6 bases and J lost 5 bases. CDR3 nucleotides: TGTGCTAGTGGACTTAGCGGGGTCCACGAGCAGTACTTC. It yields the protein CASGLSGVHEQYF.

As concerns this clone: Other DNA sequences in this specimen translate into the identical CDR3. The chain has TRBV18 and TRBJ2-1, with D perhaps matching TRBD1 (5 bases). The germline V gene encodes CDR1 KGHSH and CDR2 LQKENI. The CDR3 runs to 14 residues. V dropped 3 bases and J dropped 4 bases, with 10 bases sitting between them. In nucleotides, the CDR3 is TGTGCCAGCTCACCTGACAGAACATACAATGAGCAGTTCTTC. Protein product: CASSPDRTYNEQFF.

The J gene is TRBJ2-7, the V gene TRBV6-1; D gene ambiguous. The germline gives CDR1 MNHNS, CDR2 SASEGT. The CDR3 sequence is 15 residues long. The V end was cut by 6 bases, the J end by 3 bases, with 18 bases between. The CDR3 DNA is TGTGCCAGCAGAGATACCTGGTTTCTCATCTACGAGCAGTACTTC. Its translation: CASRDTWFLIYEQYF.